The sequence of this T cell receptor beta chain was determined in a study of blood T cell repertoires in COVID-19. As for this clone: Within the sample, other DNA sequences also encode this same CDR3.

TCRdb's table, derived via immunoSEQ multiplex PCR, lists solely in-frame clones and lacks some. This repertoire shows around 230,000 clones, approximately 82% found once; its top ten account for approximately 16%. This CDR3 comprises 13 residues. V lost 8 bases and J lost 1; bases outside the gene matches: 4. Germline V lookup: CDR1 SNHLY, CDR2 FYNNEI. Sequencing was done on a sample of PBMCs or T cells enriched from blood (not recorded which). The TCR originated in a middle-aged man who had recovered from COVID-19. This chain uses TRBV2 with TRBJ1-1; 7 bases fit TRBD1. The CDR3 sequence: CASSTGSNTEAFF. The DNA for the CDR3 is TGTGCCAGCTCGACAGGGTCGAACACTGAAGCTTTCTTT.